This section outlines one T cell receptor beta chain sequence together with its context. The data belong to a study of T cell changes during pregnancy in multiple sclerosis. Trimming took 4 bases from V and 5 from J, leaving 11 bases between them. In germline, CDR1 is SGHRS, CDR2 YFSETQ. This CDR3 contains 13 residues. Using immunoSEQ multiplex PCR, the repertoire was profiled, and TCRdb retains in-frame clones only, with some absent. The data contain tens of thousands of clones, roughly nine tenths of them seen just once; the ten biggest clones take up roughly 0.21%. This sequence originates from a female donor with multiple sclerosis, enrolled in a pregnancy study. Sequencing was performed on CD4+ T cells from peripheral blood mononuclear cells, taken before pregnancy. The genes are TRBV5-1 and TRBJ2-3; TRBD2 is a possible D gene (6 bases). The CDR3 coding sequence is TGCGCCAGCAGCCCCTCGGGGGTAGATACGCAGTATTTT. Protein: CASSPSGVDTQYF. Full variable domain (rest looked up from reference TRBV5-1 and TRBJ2-3): KAGVTQTPRYLIKTRGQQVTLSCSPISGHRSVSWYQQTPGQGLQFLFEYFSETQRNKGNFPGRFSGRQFSNSRSEMNVSTLELGDSALYLCASSPSGVDTQYFGPGTRLTVL.